The clone carrying this TCR beta chain was recorded a few times. V was cut by 1 base and J by 7 bases, with 13 bases left in between. The germline CDR1 and CDR2 sequences are SGHAT and FQNNGV. There are 15 residues in the CDR3. The sample belongs to a study of blood T cell repertoires in COVID-19. TCRdb's table, derived via immunoSEQ multiplex PCR, lists solely in-frame clones and lacks some. The table records 130,000 or so clones, about 80% of them present only once. This chain links TRBV11-2 with TRBJ2-2; tentatively, D is TRBD1 (6 bases). This receptor was identified in a woman aged 55 to 70 with acute or convalescent COVID-19. Sequenced input: peripheral blood. The CDR3 DNA is TGTGCCAGCAGCTTAGGAAGGGGGACGGGCGGGGAGCTGTTTTTT. Protein: CASSLGRGTGGELFF.